Sequencing of this TCR beta chain was carried out in a study of STAT3 mutations in large granular lymphocyte leukemia. Across the whole study: Immunosuppressive therapy was given to more than half of T-LGLL patients.

General study points: In T-cell large granular lymphocyte leukemia, about half of patients showed multiple immunodominant subclonotypes. All newly emerging clones after therapy were STAT3 wild type.

As concerns this clone: Its antigen is not known.

TCRdb's table, derived via immunoSEQ multiplex PCR, lists solely in-frame clones and lacks some. The profile shows approximately 29,000 clones, about 86% of them singletons. V gave up 2 bases and J gave up 6 bases, with 14 bases separating them. Germline assignment: CDR1 SGDLS and CDR2 YYNGEE. The CDR3 extends over 15 amino acids. The sample comprised peripheral blood mononuclear cells. The gene calls are TRBV9 and TRBJ2-2, with D possibly called TRBD1 or TRBD2 (5 bases each). This TCR came from a man between 60 and 75 years old with T-cell large granular lymphocyte leukemia. Some clones in this sample may be carry-over from other donors' samples. CDR3 sequence reads: CASSVRDGGPGELFF. DNA for the CDR3: TGTGCCAGCAGCGTCCGGGATGGGGGTCCCGGGGAGCTGTTTTTT.